This T cell receptor beta chain was profiled in a study of blood T cell repertoires in COVID-19. Study in general: From the United States, Italy and Spain came samples of acute and convalescent COVID-19. T cells, B-cell-depleted T cells, or PBMCs provided the cDNA or gDNA that served as material.

Per the original data handling: Amplification of reference gene primers provided the estimated nucleated cell counts. Clones were sequenced by immunoSEQ multiplex PCR, and TCRdb holds only the in-frame ones, with some missing. The V and J calls and clone size come from that table; D and trimming were worked out from the DNA. The sample shows 95,000 to 100,000 clones, 80% to 90% of them seen only once. This receptor was taken from a man older than 75 with acute or convalescent COVID-19. Sequencing was performed on peripheral blood.

DNA of the CDR3: TGTGCCAGCAGCGCAGGGGCTAGCAATCAGCCCCAGCATTTT. Its translation is CASSAGASNQPQHF. The V call is TRBV7-2, the J call TRBJ1-5; TRBD1 might be the D (6 bases). The germline CDR1 and CDR2 sequences are SGHTA and FQGNSA. This CDR3 is 14 amino acids long. V was pared by 5 bases and J by 0 bases, with 8 bases between.